The 2 T cell receptor beta chains below were found in one sample sequenced in a study of metastatic and nonmetastatic thyroid tumors. MiXCR re-clonotyped the PCR reads for TCRdb. Of 45,000 to 65,000 clones in the sample, roughly 18% were seen once. Thyroid surgery was preceded by no treatment in any patient. Input material: blood. The source is a female donor with papillary thyroid cancer or a benign thyroid nodule (not recorded which). Some clones in this sample may be carry-over from other donors' samples.

In its sample, this clone was seen many times. This chain uses TRBV19 with TRBJ1-4; D possibly corresponds to TRBD1 (6 bases). Germline-derived CDR1 and CDR2 are LNHDA and SQIVND (reference sequence). The CDR3 extends over 16 amino acids. V lost 7 bases and J lost 10, with 25 bases in between. The CDR3 DNA is TGTGCCAGTACCGGACAGAAACCCCATGAATCGGTAAAACTGTTTTTT. It codes for CASTGQKPHESVKLFF.

The gene calls are TRBV5-1 and TRBJ2-1; D not certain. V was trimmed by 4 bases and J by 8 bases, leaving 19 bases between them. Germline assignment: CDR1 SGHRS and CDR2 YFSETQ. The CDR3 is 15 residues long. The CDR3 spells CASSLVLASQDEQFF. The CDR3 DNA reads as TGCGCCAGCAGCCTAGTCTTGGCGAGTCAGGATGAGCAGTTCTTC.